The rows below give T cell receptor beta chains drawn from one sample of a study of shared clonotypes between healthy human individuals. Libraries were prepared by immunoSEQ multiplex PCR; TCRdb keeps only in-frame clonotypes and omits some of them. The data contain hundreds of thousands of clones, roughly 96% of them singletons. The sequenced sample consisted of memory CD8+ T cells sorted from blood. These TCRs come from a young man in good health. The CDR3 runs from the conserved cysteine through the conserved F or W. Fields, in order: J gene, V gene, D gene, clone size, CDR3 DNA, CDR3 protein. D genes are given only for firm matches. Clone size is not always given. Where it is, it says once, few, many or a class for expanded clones.

j_call: TRBJ1-2; v_call: TRBV7-2; d_call: NA; clone_size: NA; cdr3_nt: TGTGCCAGCAGCTTAGAATCCGGGTATGGTGGCTACACCTTC; cdr3_aa: CASSLESGYGGYTF
j_call: TRBJ2-5; v_call: TRBV5-1; d_call: NA; clone_size: NA; cdr3_nt: TGCGCCAGCAGCTTGGTCGACCTCCAAGAGACCCAGTACTTC; cdr3_aa: CASSLVDLQETQYF
j_call: TRBJ1-5; v_call: TRBV4-2; d_call: NA; clone_size: NA; cdr3_nt: TGTGCCAGCAGCCACGGCAATCAGCCCCAGCATTTT; cdr3_aa: CASSHGNQPQHF
j_call: TRBJ2-7; v_call: TRBV10-1; d_call: TRBD2; clone_size: NA; cdr3_nt: TGCGCCAGCAGTGAGTCTGTAGCGGGAGGGCGAGAGCAGTACTTC; cdr3_aa: CASSESVAGGREQYF
j_call: TRBJ1-1; v_call: TRBV18; d_call: TRBD1; clone_size: NA; cdr3_nt: TGTGCCAGCTCACCATTAGGGGGCACTCACACTGAAGCTTTCTTT; cdr3_aa: CASSPLGGTHTEAFF
j_call: TRBJ1-2; v_call: TRBV29-1; d_call: TRBD1; clone_size: NA; cdr3_nt: TGCAGCGTGGACAGGGGTTCCTATGGCTACACCTTC; cdr3_aa: CSVDRGSYGYTF
j_call: TRBJ2-7; v_call: TRBV2; d_call: NA; clone_size: NA; cdr3_nt: TGTGCCAGCAGACTAGCTCGGGAGCAGTACTTC; cdr3_aa: CASRLAREQYF
j_call: TRBJ1-3; v_call: TRBV30; d_call: NA; clone_size: NA; cdr3_nt: TGTGCCTGGGGCCAGGGTGCTCCTGGAAACACCATATATTTT; cdr3_aa: CAWGQGAPGNTIYF
j_call: TRBJ1-5; v_call: TRBV2; d_call: TRBD1; clone_size: once; cdr3_nt: TGTGCCAGCAGTGAACAGGGGGCTTCTCAGCCCCAGCATTTT; cdr3_aa: CASSEQGASQPQHF
j_call: TRBJ2-5; v_call: TRBV6-6; d_call: NA; clone_size: NA; cdr3_nt: TGTGCCAGCAGTTACTTCGGGGGGCGGGGAGAGACCCAGTACTTC; cdr3_aa: CASSYFGGRGETQYF
j_call: TRBJ1-2; v_call: TRBV2; d_call: NA; clone_size: NA; cdr3_nt: TGTGCCAGCAGTGCTACAGGGACTAACTATGGCTACACCTTC; cdr3_aa: CASSATGTNYGYTF
j_call: TRBJ2-1; v_call: TRBV27; d_call: TRBD1; clone_size: NA; cdr3_nt: TGTGCCAGCAGTTTGGTCGGCAGGGGGCTGTTAGAGCAGTTCTTC; cdr3_aa: CASSLVGRGLLEQFF
j_call: TRBJ2-1; v_call: TRBV25-1; d_call: NA; clone_size: NA; cdr3_nt: TGTGCCAGCAGTGATCCTGGGACCTCCTACAATGAGCAGTTCTTC; cdr3_aa: CASSDPGTSYNEQFF
j_call: TRBJ2-7; v_call: TRBV6-1; d_call: TRBD2; clone_size: NA; cdr3_nt: TGTGCCAGCAGCGCTCTAGCGGGAGGCAAGTACGAGCAGTACTTC; cdr3_aa: CASSALAGGKYEQYF
j_call: TRBJ2-7; v_call: TRBV18; d_call: NA; clone_size: NA; cdr3_nt: TGTGCCAGCTCACCAAGCGAACCCGGACGGTCCTACGAGCAGTACTTC; cdr3_aa: CASSPSEPGRSYEQYF
j_call: TRBJ2-7; v_call: TRBV5-1; d_call: TRBD2; clone_size: NA; cdr3_nt: TGCGCCAGCAGCTTACGACTAGCGGGAGGGCCGCGCTCCTACGAGCAGTACTTC; cdr3_aa: CASSLRLAGGPRSYEQYF
j_call: TRBJ2-7; v_call: TRBV6-6; d_call: NA; clone_size: NA; cdr3_nt: TGTGCCAGCAGTTACTATTCAGGGTCCTACGAGCAGTACTTC; cdr3_aa: CASSYYSGSYEQYF
j_call: TRBJ2-3; v_call: TRBV7-9; d_call: TRBD1; clone_size: NA; cdr3_nt: TGTGCCAGCAGCTTAGCGGGGACAGTAACAGATACGCAGTATTTT; cdr3_aa: CASSLAGTVTDTQYF
j_call: TRBJ2-3; v_call: TRBV5-1; d_call: NA; clone_size: NA; cdr3_nt: TGCGCCAGCAGCGCGACTAGTTCCACAGATACGCAGTATTTT; cdr3_aa: CASSATSSTDTQYF
j_call: TRBJ2-3; v_call: TRBV7-3; d_call: NA; clone_size: NA; cdr3_nt: TGTGCCAGCAGCGTCGGAGGAAGAGATACGCAGTATTTT; cdr3_aa: CASSVGGRDTQYF
j_call: TRBJ2-7; v_call: TRBV10-3; d_call: NA; clone_size: NA; cdr3_nt: TGTGCCATCAGCCGGGCCAGGTCCTCCTACGAGCAGTACTTC; cdr3_aa: CAISRARSSYEQYF
j_call: TRBJ2-7; v_call: TRBV18; d_call: TRBD1; clone_size: NA; cdr3_nt: TGTGCCAGCTCACCAATAACGACAGGGACCTACGAGCAGTACTTC; cdr3_aa: CASSPITTGTYEQYF
j_call: TRBJ2-2; v_call: TRBV6-5; d_call: TRBD1; clone_size: NA; cdr3_nt: TGTGCCAGCAGTTACCACCGGACAGGGGCCGGGGAGCTGTTTTTT; cdr3_aa: CASSYHRTGAGELFF
j_call: TRBJ1-2; v_call: TRBV28; d_call: NA; clone_size: NA; cdr3_nt: TGTGCCAGCAGGCAGGACAGCGCACGAGGGGGTATCGGCTACACCTTC; cdr3_aa: CASRQDSARGGIGYTF
j_call: TRBJ1-4; v_call: TRBV7-8; d_call: TRBD1; clone_size: few; cdr3_nt: TGTGCCAGCAGCTTAGGACCGGGACAGACTAATGAAAAACTGTTTTTT; cdr3_aa: CASSLGPGQTNEKLFF
j_call: TRBJ1-2; v_call: TRBV29-1; d_call: NA; clone_size: NA; cdr3_nt: TGCAGCGTTCGGGGGGCGAATGGCTACACCTTC; cdr3_aa: CSVRGANGYTF
j_call: TRBJ1-2; v_call: TRBV25-1; d_call: TRBD1; clone_size: once; cdr3_nt: TGTGCCAGCAGTCCAGGGGGCAACTATGGCTACACCTTC; cdr3_aa: CASSPGGNYGYTF
j_call: TRBJ2-7; v_call: TRBV14; d_call: NA; clone_size: NA; cdr3_nt: TGTGCCAGCAGCCAGGGCATCTACGAGCAGTACTTC; cdr3_aa: CASSQGIYEQYF
j_call: TRBJ2-1; v_call: TRBV5-6; d_call: NA; clone_size: NA; cdr3_nt: TGTGCCAGCAGCTTCCCCCGCCTCCTCTCCTACAATGAGCAGTTCTTC; cdr3_aa: CASSFPRLLSYNEQFF
j_call: TRBJ1-4; v_call: TRBV6-1; d_call: TRBD1; clone_size: once; cdr3_nt: TGTGCCAGCAGTGCCCGACAGGGAAGCAATGAAAAACTGTTTTTT; cdr3_aa: CASSARQGSNEKLFF
j_call: TRBJ1-4; v_call: TRBV2; d_call: NA; clone_size: NA; cdr3_nt: TGTGCCAGCTTCGGGCAGGAAAAGTTACAGGTCGCTAATGAAAAACTGTTTTTT; cdr3_aa: CASFGQEKLQVANEKLFF
j_call: TRBJ2-7; v_call: TRBV27; d_call: TRBD2; clone_size: NA; cdr3_nt: TGTGCCAGCAGTTGGCTAGCGGGAAAGAACTACGAGCAGTACTTC; cdr3_aa: CASSWLAGKNYEQYF
j_call: TRBJ2-7; v_call: TRBV7-9; d_call: NA; clone_size: NA; cdr3_nt: TGTGCCAGCAGCTTAGGACCGTCCTATTCCTACGAGCAGTACTTC; cdr3_aa: CASSLGPSYSYEQYF
j_call: TRBJ2-7; v_call: TRBV25-1; d_call: NA; clone_size: NA; cdr3_nt: TGTGCCAGCAGTCGGGCAGGTTCATCCTACGAGCAGTACTTC; cdr3_aa: CASSRAGSSYEQYF
j_call: TRBJ1-1; v_call: TRBV15; d_call: TRBD1; clone_size: NA; cdr3_nt: TGTGCCACCTCCAGGGGGCTGAACACTGAAGCTTTCTTT; cdr3_aa: CATSRGLNTEAFF
j_call: TRBJ2-7; v_call: TRBV11-2; d_call: NA; clone_size: NA; cdr3_nt: TGTGCCAGCAGCCACCCCCACGAGCAGTACTTC; cdr3_aa: CASSHPHEQYF
j_call: TRBJ2-1; v_call: TRBV5-6; d_call: TRBD2; clone_size: NA; cdr3_nt: TGTGCCAGCAGCGAAGCGGGACGCTCCTACAATGAGCAGTTCTTC; cdr3_aa: CASSEAGRSYNEQFF
j_call: TRBJ2-1; v_call: TRBV19; d_call: TRBD2; clone_size: NA; cdr3_nt: TGTGCCAGGCCCGGGACTAGAACGCGCAATGAGCAGTTCTTC; cdr3_aa: CARPGTRTRNEQFF
j_call: TRBJ1-4; v_call: TRBV7-9; d_call: NA; clone_size: NA; cdr3_nt: TGTGCCAGCAGTTCAGTTGCAACCAATGAAAAACTGTTTTTT; cdr3_aa: CASSSVATNEKLFF
j_call: TRBJ2-1; v_call: TRBV7-9; d_call: TRBD2; clone_size: once; cdr3_nt: TGTGCCAGCAGCTTAGCAGGACTAGCGGGAGCCTATGAGCAGTTCTTC; cdr3_aa: CASSLAGLAGAYEQFF
j_call: TRBJ2-2; v_call: TRBV6-5; d_call: NA; clone_size: NA; cdr3_nt: TGTGCCAGCAGTTACTCACAGAACACCGGGGAGCTGTTTTTT; cdr3_aa: CASSYSQNTGELFF
j_call: TRBJ2-5; v_call: TRBV5-4; d_call: NA; clone_size: NA; cdr3_nt: TGTGCCAGCAGCTCGGGGACTGTCAAAGAGACCCAGTACTTC; cdr3_aa: CASSSGTVKETQYF